These 20 T cell receptor beta chains were sequenced from one sample in a study of neurological immune-mediated disorders. Each CDR3 protein gets one entry after TCRdb re-called the 5' RACE reads with MiXCR. Among tens of thousands of distinct CDR3 sequences listed, 14% were seen once. The specimen sequenced was PBMCs. Receptors were obtained from a woman in her forties or fifties with HTLV-1-associated myelopathy (HAM/TSP).

There are many counts of this clonotype. The V call is TRBV3-1, the J call TRBJ2-2, with TRBD1 matching over 8 bases. Germline CDR1 reads LGHDT; CDR2 reads YNNKEL (reference sequence). CDR3 length equals 17 residues. The ends lost 4 bases at V and 5 bases at J; junction bases unmatched: 12. CDR3 in amino acids: CASSPRKAGGATGELFF. CDR3 DNA sequence: TGTGCCAGCAGCCCGAGGAAGGCAGGGGGCGCGACCGGGGAGCTGTTTTTT.

This clonotype was seen ten or more times. This chain links TRBV5-1 with TRBJ1-1, with a possible D match to TRBD1 (5 bases). Per the germline V gene, CDR1 is SGHRS and CDR2 is YFSETQ. The CDR3 is 15 amino acids. With 4 bases removed from V and 4 bases from J, the gap between germline ends came to 17 bases. DNA of the CDR3: TGCGCCAGCAGCCGCAGGGACTATCGGAGCACTGAAGCTTTCTTT. This sequence encodes CASSRRDYRSTEAFF.

This clonotype was seen just once. The chain carries TRBV20-1 and TRBJ1-2; weak D call: TRBD1 (6 bases). V was trimmed by 0 bases and J by 4 bases, leaving 18 bases between them. From germline, CDR1 is DFQATT and CDR2 SNEGSKA (reference sequence). CDR3 length: 16 amino acids. CDR3 loop: CSARETGPTGIYGYTF. The CDR3 coding sequence is TGCAGTGCTAGAGAGACAGGACCCACGGGCATCTATGGCTACACCTTC.

At least ten counts were recorded for this clonotype. This sequence joins TRBV7-9 and TRBJ1-3; D unresolved. The V end was cut by 4 bases, the J end by 0 bases, with 7 bases between. Per germline, CDR1 SEHNR and CDR2 FQNEAQ (reference sequence). The CDR3 contains 14 residues. CDR3 region: CASSSDTSGNTIYF. Here the CDR3 DNA reads TGTGCCAGCAGCTCTGATACCTCTGGAAACACCATATATTTT.

The sample holds many counts of this clonotype. The chain links TRBV29-1 to TRBJ2-2; 8 bases align to TRBD2. The V and J ends lost 7 bases and 6 bases, in that order; junction bases with no gene match: 10. The CDR3 has 14 amino acids. Germline CDR1 is SQVTM and CDR2 is ANQGSEA. The CDR3 bases are TGCAGCGCAATAGGGACTAGGCAATCCGGGGAGCTGTTTTTT. Amino acid sequence: CSAIGTRQSGELFF.

This clonotype was picked up many times. The chain joins TRBV28 to TRBJ1-5, with 7 bases matching TRBD1. V lost 1 base and J lost 4; bases outside the gene matches: 10. Germline V gene data show CDR1 as MDHEN and CDR2 as SYDVKM. This CDR3 contains 17 residues. CDR3 coding DNA: TGTGCCAGCAGTTTATTAGAACAGGGGAGGTTTAATCAGCCCCAGCATTTT. Protein product: CASSLLEQGRFNQPQHF.

The chain employs TRBV5-1 and TRBJ2-3, with 9 bases aligning to TRBD2. The ends lost 1 base at V and 5 bases at J; junction bases unmatched: 5. The CDR3 loop spans 15 amino acids. The germline gives CDR1 SGHRS, CDR2 YFSETQ. The CDR3 nucleotides read TGCGCCAGCAGCTTGCTGGGACTAGCTGGAGATACGCAGTATTTT. This sequence encodes CASSLLGLAGDTQYF.

This clonotype has a single count. One junction end does not reproduce the germline sequence, and a read error may be involved. The chain uses TRBV20-1 and TRBJ1-5, with D possibly being TRBD1 (6 bases). The CDR3 is 16 residues long. Germline CDR1 and CDR2: DFQATT and SNEGSKA (reference sequence). Here the CDR3 DNA reads TGCAGTGCTAGAGATCCCCCCTGGACAGCGAATCATCCCCAGCATTTT. Its translation: CSARDPPWTANHPQHF.

In its sample, this clonotype was seen many times. This chain links TRBV12-3 or TRBV12-4 with TRBJ2-1; the match to TRBD1 covers 8 bases. The CDR3 spans 14 residues. Trimming cost V 7 bases and J 4 bases; bases outside gene matches: 6. The CDR3 sequence is CASNPTGAYNEQFF. The DNA for the CDR3 is TGTGCCAGCAACCCGACAGGGGCTTACAATGAGCAGTTCTTC.

This clonotype has just a few counts. This chain joins TRBV3-1 and TRBJ1-2; 10 positions agree with TRBD1. The CDR3 spans 15 residues. The V gene's germline CDR1 is LGHDT and CDR2 YNNKEL (reference sequence). J was trimmed by 4 bases and V by 5 bases; bases with no gene match: 7. CDR3 in DNA: TGTGCCAGCAGCTATCGGGACAGGGGAGCCTATGGCTACACCTTC. As protein: CASSYRDRGAYGYTF.

This clonotype was seen ten or more times. This rearrangement joins TRBV18 to TRBJ1-3; 9 bases are a match to TRBD1. The germline gives CDR1 KGHSH, CDR2 LQKENI. The CDR3 sequence is 14 residues long. V lost 5 bases and J lost 4; bases outside the gene matches: 3. The CDR3 loop reads CASSSGQGGNTIYF. Written as DNA, the CDR3 is TGTGCCAGCTCATCGGGACAGGGAGGAAACACCATATATTTT.

This clonotype was seen at least ten times. The V call is TRBV10-3, the J call TRBJ2-7; D perhaps matches TRBD1 (5 bases). This CDR3 has 15 amino acids. Germline V gives CDR1 ENHRY, CDR2 SYGVKD. Trimming removed 2 bases from V and 2 bases from J, with 13 bases in between. The CDR3, as DNA: TGTGCCATCAGTGAGGACCTACAGGCCGCCTACGAGCAGTACTTC. It yields the protein CAISEDLQAAYEQYF.

This clonotype was detected ten times or more. V is TRBV6-1 and J is TRBJ2-7; D may be TRBD1 (6 bases). Germline CDR1 reads MNHNS; CDR2 reads SASEGT. Trimming cost V 7 bases and J 4 bases, with 17 bases left between them. This CDR3 region has 14 residues. The CDR3 sequence: CASNPRGYGYEQYV. Written as DNA, the CDR3 is TGTGCCAGCAATCCAAGGGGGTACGGGTACGAGCAGTACGTC.

This clonotype was counted at least ten times. This chain uses TRBV12-3 or TRBV12-4 with TRBJ1-5, with a weak D call TRBD1 (5 bases). V lost 5 bases and J lost 1, with 12 bases in between. This CDR3 comprises 15 residues. CDR3 in amino acids: CASSPQEGSNQPQHF. The CDR3 coding sequence is TGTGCCAGCAGTCCGCAGGAGGGGAGCAATCAGCCCCAGCATTTT.

This clonotype was found a few times. The rearrangement uses TRBV5-1 and TRBJ2-2; 8 bases match TRBD2. This CDR3 comprises 17 residues. V gave up 0 bases and J gave up 3 bases; unmatched junction bases: 7. In germline, CDR1 is SGHRS, CDR2 YFSETQ. CDR3 bases: TGCGCCAGCAGCTTGGCCGCGACTAGCGTCGACACCGGGGAGCTGTTTTTT. Encoded protein: CASSLAATSVDTGELFF. The variable domain in full, completed from reference TRBV5-1 and TRBJ2-2, reads KAGVTQTPRYLIKTRGQQVTLSCSPISGHRSVSWYQQTPGQGLQFLFEYFSETQRNKGNFPGRFSGRQFSNSRSEMNVSTLELGDSALYLCASSLAATSVDTGELFFGEGSRLTVL.

This clonotype was seen repeatedly, ten times or more. The CDR3 loop reads CSARQDRSNQPQHF. The CDR3 region has the DNA TGCAGTGCTAGGCAGGACAGGAGCAATCAGCCCCAGCATTTT. The V call is TRBV20-1, the J call TRBJ1-5, with 7 bases aligning to TRBD1. Germline lookup yields CDR1 DFQATT and CDR2 SNEGSKA (reference sequence). The junction had 3 bases not matched to a gene; V was cut back by 3 bases and J by 1 base. CDR3 length: 14 residues.

This clonotype was counted at least ten times. The chain carries TRBV12-3 or TRBV12-4 and TRBJ1-1; D ambiguous. This CDR3 comprises 11 residues. Trimming cost V 4 bases and J 8 bases, with 8 bases left between them. The CDR3 loop reads CASSYGGEAFF. Written as DNA, the CDR3 is TGTGCCAGCAGTTACGGCGGGGAAGCTTTCTTT.

This clonotype was seen at least ten times. The chain recombines TRBV29-1 with TRBJ2-5, with TRBD1 matching 9 bases. The CDR3 loop spans 13 amino acids. V shed 6 bases and J 5 bases; nucleotides not matched to a gene: 7. From germline, CDR1 is SQVTM and CDR2 ANQGSEA. The CDR3 nucleotides read TGCAGCGTAGCCGGGACAGGGAGGGAGACCCAGTACTTC. It yields the protein CSVAGTGRETQYF.

This clonotype has ten or more counts. V is TRBV29-1 and J is TRBJ1-3, with D perhaps TRBD1 (6 bases). The V gene's germline CDR1 is SQVTM and CDR2 ANQGSEA. V was shortened by 6 bases and J by 4 bases, with 10 bases between the two germline ends. This CDR3 contains 12 residues. CDR3 region: CSVRTAGNTIYF. DNA of the CDR3: TGCAGCGTGCGGACAGCAGGAAACACCATATATTTT.

This clonotype was observed many times. This chain links TRBV18 with TRBJ1-2, with D tentatively TRBD1 (6 bases). Germline CDR1 and CDR2: KGHSH and LQKENI. Trimming shortened V by 3 bases and J by 4 bases, and 12 bases separated the two germline ends. This CDR3 has 14 residues. CDR3 sequence (DNA): TGTGCCAGCTCACCTCCGGGGGCCGCCTATGGCTACACCTTC. Translating gives CASSPPGAAYGYTF.